This T cell receptor beta chain is from a study of T-cell memory formation after mild COVID-19. Trimming removed 1 base at V and 0 bases at J, with 7 bases between. CDR1 is SGHTA, CDR2 FQGNSA, per germline. This CDR3 contains 14 residues. TCRdb re-called the 5' RACE reads with MiXCR, one entry per CDR3 protein. Of more than 150,000 distinct CDR3 sequences listed, about a fifth are singletons. This clonotype was detected only a few times. The rearrangement joins TRBV7-2 to TRBJ2-7; D is undetermined. This clonotype originated in an adult woman who had mild COVID-19 (a few samples of this study predate the infection). Cell type and time point are not known. Sequenced material: PBMCs or a T cell subset sorted from them (not recorded which). The CDR3, as DNA: TGTGCCAGCAGCTTAGGGGTCGGCTCCTACGAGCAGTACTTC. Protein: CASSLGVGSYEQYF. The entire variable domain, with the rest obtained from reference TRBV7-2 and TRBJ2-7, is as follows: GAGVSQSPSNKVTEKGKDVELRCDPISGHTALYWYRQSLGQGLEFLIYFQGNSAPDKSGLPSDRFSAERTGGSVSTLTIQRTQQEDSAVYLCASSLGVGSYEQYFGPGTRLTVT.